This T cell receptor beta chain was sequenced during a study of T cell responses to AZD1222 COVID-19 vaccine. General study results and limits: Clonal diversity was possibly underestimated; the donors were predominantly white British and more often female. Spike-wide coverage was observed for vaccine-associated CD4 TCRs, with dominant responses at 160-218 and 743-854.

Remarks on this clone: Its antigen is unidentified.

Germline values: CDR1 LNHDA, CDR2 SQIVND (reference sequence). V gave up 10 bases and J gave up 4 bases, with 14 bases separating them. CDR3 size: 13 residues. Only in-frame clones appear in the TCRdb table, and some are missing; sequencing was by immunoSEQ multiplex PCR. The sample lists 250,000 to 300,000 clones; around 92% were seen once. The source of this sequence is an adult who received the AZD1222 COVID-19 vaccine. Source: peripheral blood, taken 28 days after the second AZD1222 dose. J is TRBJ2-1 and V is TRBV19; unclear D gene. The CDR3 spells CATGLDQYNEQFF. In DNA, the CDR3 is TGTGCCACAGGCCTTGATCAGTACAATGAGCAGTTCTTC.